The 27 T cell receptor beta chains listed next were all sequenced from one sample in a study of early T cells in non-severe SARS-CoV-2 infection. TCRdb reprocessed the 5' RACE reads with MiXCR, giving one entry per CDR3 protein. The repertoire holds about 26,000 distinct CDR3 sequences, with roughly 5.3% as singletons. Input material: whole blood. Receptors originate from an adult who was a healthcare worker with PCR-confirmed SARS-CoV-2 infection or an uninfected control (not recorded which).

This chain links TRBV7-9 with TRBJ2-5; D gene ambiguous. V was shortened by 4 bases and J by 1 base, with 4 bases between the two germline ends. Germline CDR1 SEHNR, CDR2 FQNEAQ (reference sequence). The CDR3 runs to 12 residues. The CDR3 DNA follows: TGTGCCAGCAGCTCCCCCCAAGAGACCCAGTACTTC. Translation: CASSSPQETQYF.

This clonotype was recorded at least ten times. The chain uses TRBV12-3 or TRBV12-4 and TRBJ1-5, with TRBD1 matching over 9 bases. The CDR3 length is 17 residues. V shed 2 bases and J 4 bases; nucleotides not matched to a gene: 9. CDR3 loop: CASSLKILGQGNQPQHF. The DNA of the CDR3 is TGTGCCAGCAGTTTAAAAATTTTGGGACAGGGAAATCAGCCCCAGCATTTT.

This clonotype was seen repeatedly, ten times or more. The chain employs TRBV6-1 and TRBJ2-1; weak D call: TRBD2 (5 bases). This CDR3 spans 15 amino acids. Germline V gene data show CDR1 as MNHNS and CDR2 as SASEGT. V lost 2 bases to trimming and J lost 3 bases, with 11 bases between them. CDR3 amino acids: CASSERRIDYNEQFF. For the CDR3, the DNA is TGTGCCAGCAGTGAAAGGAGGATTGACTACAATGAGCAGTTCTTC.

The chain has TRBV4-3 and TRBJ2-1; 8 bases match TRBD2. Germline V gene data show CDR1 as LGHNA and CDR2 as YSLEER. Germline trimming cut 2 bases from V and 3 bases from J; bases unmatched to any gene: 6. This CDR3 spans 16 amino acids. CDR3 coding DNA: TGCGCCAGCAGCCAAAAAGGAGCGGGGGTCTACAATGAGCAGTTCTTC. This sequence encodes CASSQKGAGVYNEQFF.

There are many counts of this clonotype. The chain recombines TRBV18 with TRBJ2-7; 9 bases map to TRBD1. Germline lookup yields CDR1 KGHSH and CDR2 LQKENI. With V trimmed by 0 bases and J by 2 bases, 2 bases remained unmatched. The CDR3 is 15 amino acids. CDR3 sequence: CASSPPRQGAYEQYF. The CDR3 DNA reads TGTGCCAGCTCACCACCGAGACAGGGGGCCTACGAGCAGTACTTC.

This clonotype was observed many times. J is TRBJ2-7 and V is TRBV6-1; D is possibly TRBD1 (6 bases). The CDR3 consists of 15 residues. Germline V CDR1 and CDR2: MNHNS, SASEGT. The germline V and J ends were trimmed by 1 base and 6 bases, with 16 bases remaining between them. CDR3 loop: CASSEEVRGSGEQYF. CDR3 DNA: TGTGCCAGCAGTGAAGAGGTCAGGGGCTCAGGCGAGCAGTACTTC.

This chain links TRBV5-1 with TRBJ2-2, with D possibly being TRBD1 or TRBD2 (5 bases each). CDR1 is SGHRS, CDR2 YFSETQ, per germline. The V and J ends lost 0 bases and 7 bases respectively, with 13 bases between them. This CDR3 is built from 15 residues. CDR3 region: CASSLVPGANGELFF. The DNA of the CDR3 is TGCGCCAGCAGCTTGGTCCCCGGGGCCAACGGGGAGCTGTTTTTT.

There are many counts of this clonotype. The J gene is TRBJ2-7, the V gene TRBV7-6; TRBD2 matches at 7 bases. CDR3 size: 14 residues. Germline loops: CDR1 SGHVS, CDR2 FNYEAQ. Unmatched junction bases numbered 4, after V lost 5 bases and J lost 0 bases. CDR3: CASSRGGGSYEQYF. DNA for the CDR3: TGTGCCAGCAGCCGTGGGGGGGGCTCCTACGAGCAGTACTTC.

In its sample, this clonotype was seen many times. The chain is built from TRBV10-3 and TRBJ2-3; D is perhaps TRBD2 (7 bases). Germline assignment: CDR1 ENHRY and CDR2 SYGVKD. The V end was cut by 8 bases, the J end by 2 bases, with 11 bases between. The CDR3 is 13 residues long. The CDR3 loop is CAIRGGLTDTQYF. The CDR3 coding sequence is TGTGCCATCCGCGGGGGCCTCACAGATACGCAGTATTTT.

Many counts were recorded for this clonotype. The DNA for the CDR3 is TGTGCCAGCAGAACCGGACTAGCGGAAACAGATACGCAGTATTTT. Its translation is CASRTGLAETDTQYF. The J gene is TRBJ2-3, the V gene TRBV9; 10 bases fit TRBD2. The CDR3 is 15 residues long. Trimming removed 5 bases from V and 3 bases from J; junction bases left unmatched: 6. From germline, CDR1 is SGDLS and CDR2 YYNGEE. The full variable domain, its missing parts supplied by reference TRBV9 and TRBJ2-3, is DSGVTQTPKHLITATGQRVTLRCSPRSGDLSVYWYQQSLDQGLQFLIQYYNGEERAKGNILERFSAQQFPDLHSELNLSSLELGDSALYFCASRTGLAETDTQYFGPGTRLTVL.

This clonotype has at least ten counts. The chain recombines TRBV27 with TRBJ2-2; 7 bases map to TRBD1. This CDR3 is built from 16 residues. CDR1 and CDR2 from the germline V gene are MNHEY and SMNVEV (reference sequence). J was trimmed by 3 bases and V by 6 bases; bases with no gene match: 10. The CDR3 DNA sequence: TGTGCCAGCAGGCCTCGCGGACAGGTCTACACCGGGGAGCTGTTTTTT. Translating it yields CASRPRGQVYTGELFF.

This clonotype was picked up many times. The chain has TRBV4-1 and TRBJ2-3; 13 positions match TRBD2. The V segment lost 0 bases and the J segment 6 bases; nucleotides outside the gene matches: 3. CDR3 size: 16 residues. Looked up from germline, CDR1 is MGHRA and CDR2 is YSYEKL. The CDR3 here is CASSQERTSGGDTQYF. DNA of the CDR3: TGCGCCAGCAGCCAAGAGAGGACTAGCGGGGGCGATACGCAGTATTTT.

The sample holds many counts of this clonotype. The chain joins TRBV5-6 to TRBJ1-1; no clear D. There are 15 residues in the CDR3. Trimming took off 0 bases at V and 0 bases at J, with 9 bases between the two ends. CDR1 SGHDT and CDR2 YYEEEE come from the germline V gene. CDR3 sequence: CASSLALGLNTEAFF. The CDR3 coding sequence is TGTGCCAGCAGCTTGGCTTTAGGGCTGAACACTGAAGCTTTCTTT.

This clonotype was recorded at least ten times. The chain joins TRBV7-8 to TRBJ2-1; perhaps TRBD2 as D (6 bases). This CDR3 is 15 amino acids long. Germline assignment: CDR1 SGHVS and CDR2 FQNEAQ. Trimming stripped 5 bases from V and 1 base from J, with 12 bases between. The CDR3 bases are TGTGCCAGCAGCCTGCGCGCGGGGTCCTACAATGAGCAGTTCTTC. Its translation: CASSLRAGSYNEQFF.

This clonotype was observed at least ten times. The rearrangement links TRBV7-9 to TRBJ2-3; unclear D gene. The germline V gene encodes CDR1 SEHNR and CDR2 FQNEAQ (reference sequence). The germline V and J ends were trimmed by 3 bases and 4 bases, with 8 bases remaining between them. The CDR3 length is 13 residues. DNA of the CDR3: TGTGCCAGCAGCTTGACCCGGGCAGATACGCAGTATTTT. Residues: CASSLTRADTQYF.

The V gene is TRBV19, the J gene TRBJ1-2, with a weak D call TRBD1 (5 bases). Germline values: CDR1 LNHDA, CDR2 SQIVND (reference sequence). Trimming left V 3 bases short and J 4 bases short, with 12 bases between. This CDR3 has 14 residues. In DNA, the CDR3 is TGTGCCAGTAGTATGTGGGAAGGGGCCTATGGCTACACCTTC. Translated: CASSMWEGAYGYTF.

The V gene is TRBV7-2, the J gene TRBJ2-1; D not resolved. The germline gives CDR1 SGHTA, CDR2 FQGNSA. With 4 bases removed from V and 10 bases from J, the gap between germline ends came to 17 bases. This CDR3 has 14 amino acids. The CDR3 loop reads CASSWLPGLSEQFF. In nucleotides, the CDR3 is TGTGCCAGCAGCTGGCTCCCAGGCCTCTCGGAGCAGTTCTTC.

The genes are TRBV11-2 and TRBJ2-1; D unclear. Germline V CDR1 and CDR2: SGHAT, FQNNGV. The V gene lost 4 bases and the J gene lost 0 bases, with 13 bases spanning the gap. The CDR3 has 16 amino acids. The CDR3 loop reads CASSSPTSYSYNEQFF. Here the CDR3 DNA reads TGTGCCAGCAGCTCCCCTACTTCTTACTCCTACAATGAGCAGTTCTTC.

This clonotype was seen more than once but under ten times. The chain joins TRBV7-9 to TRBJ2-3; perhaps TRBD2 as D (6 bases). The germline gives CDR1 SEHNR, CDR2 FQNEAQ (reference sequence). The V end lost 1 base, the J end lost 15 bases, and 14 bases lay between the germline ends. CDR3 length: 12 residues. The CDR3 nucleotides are TGTGCCAGCAGCTTAGTGGGACTCTTTGAATATTTT. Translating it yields CASSLVGLFEYF. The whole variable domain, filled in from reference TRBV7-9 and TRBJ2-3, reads DTGVSQNPRHKITKRGQNVTFRCDPISEHNRLYWYRQTLGQGPEFLTYFQNEAQLEKSRLLSDRFSAERPKGSFSTLEIQRTEQGDSAMYLCASSLVGLFEYFGPGTRLTVL.

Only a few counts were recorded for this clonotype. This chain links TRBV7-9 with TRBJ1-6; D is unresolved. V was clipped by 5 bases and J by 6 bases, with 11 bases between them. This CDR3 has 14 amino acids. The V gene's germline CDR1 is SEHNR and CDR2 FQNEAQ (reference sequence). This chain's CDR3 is CASSPLGSNSPLHF. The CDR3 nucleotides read TGTGCCAGCAGCCCCCTGGGGAGTAATTCACCCCTCCACTTT. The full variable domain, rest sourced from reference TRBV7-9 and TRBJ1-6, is DTGVSQNPRHKITKRGQNVTFRCDPISEHNRLYWYRQTLGQGPEFLTYFQNEAQLEKSRLLSDRFSAERPKGSFSTLEIQRTEQGDSAMYLCASSPLGSNSPLHFGNGTRLTVT.

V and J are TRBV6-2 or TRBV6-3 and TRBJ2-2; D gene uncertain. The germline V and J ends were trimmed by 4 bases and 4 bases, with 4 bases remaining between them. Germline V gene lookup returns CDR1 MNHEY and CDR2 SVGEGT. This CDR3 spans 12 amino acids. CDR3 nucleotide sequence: TGTGCCAGCAGTTTGGTCACCGGGGAGCTGTTTTTT. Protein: CASSLVTGELFF.

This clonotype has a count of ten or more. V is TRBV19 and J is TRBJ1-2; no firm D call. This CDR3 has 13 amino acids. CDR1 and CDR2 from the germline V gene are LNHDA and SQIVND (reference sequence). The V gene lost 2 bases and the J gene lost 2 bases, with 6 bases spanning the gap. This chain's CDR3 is CASSITGNYGYTF. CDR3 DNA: TGTGCCAGTAGTATAACGGGCAACTATGGCTACACCTTC.

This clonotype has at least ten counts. The CDR3 DNA reads as TGTGCCAGCAGTTTATCGATGTCTGGGGCCAACGTCCTGACTTTC. This encodes CASSLSMSGANVLTF. The gene calls are TRBV27 and TRBJ2-6; D gene uncertain. This CDR3 spans 15 amino acids. CDR1 and CDR2 (germline): MNHEY, SMNVEV (reference sequence). V lost 0 bases to trimming and J lost 1 base, with 4 bases between them.

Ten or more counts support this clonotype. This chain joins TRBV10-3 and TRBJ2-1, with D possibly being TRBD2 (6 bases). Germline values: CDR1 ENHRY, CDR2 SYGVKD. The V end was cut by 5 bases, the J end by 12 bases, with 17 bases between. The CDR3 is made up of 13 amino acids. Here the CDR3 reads CAISRAGEMGQFF. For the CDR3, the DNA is TGTGCCATCAGTCGAGCGGGCGAGATGGGGCAGTTCTTC.

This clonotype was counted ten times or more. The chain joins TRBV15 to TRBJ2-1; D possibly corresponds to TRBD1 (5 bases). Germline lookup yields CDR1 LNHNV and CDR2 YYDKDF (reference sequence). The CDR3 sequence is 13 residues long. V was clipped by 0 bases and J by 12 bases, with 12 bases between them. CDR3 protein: CATSRDTGRVQFF. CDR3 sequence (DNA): TGTGCCACCAGCAGAGATACAGGCAGGGTGCAGTTCTTC.

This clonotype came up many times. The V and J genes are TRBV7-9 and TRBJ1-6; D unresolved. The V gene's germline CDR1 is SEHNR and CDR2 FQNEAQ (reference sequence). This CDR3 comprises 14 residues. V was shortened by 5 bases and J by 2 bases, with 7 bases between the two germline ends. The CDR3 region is CASSPPAYNSPLHF. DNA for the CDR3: TGTGCCAGCAGCCCCCCCGCCTATAATTCACCCCTCCACTTT.

The chain's CDR3 is CASSPTSFYGYTF. The CDR3 DNA reads as TGTGCCAGCAGTCCGACATCATTCTATGGCTACACCTTC. The chain is built from TRBV6-6 and TRBJ1-2, with D hard to call. The CDR3 is made up of 13 amino acids. V gave up 5 bases and J gave up 4 bases, with 11 bases separating them. Germline CDR1 is MNHNY and CDR2 is SVGAGI (reference sequence).